The sequence of this T cell receptor beta chain was determined in a study of beta chain features in type 1 diabetes. Trimming shortened V by 5 bases and J by 0 bases, and 17 bases separated the two germline ends. CDR3 length equals 18 residues. The germline V gene has CDR1 MNHEY and CDR2 SMNVEV (reference sequence). This clone has only a few counts. Its target is unknown. Isolated RNA was reverse transcribed in full, so expressed TCRB transcripts were sequenced. Sequencing used immunoSEQ multiplex PCR; TCRdb keeps in-frame clones, though not all of them. The profile shows over 300,000 clones, around 9% of them singletons. General study points: The naive, central memory and Treg TCRB repertoires of patients appeared to be more similar to one another than those of healthy donors. Significant though moderate, a shortening of TCRB CDR3s appeared in all four CD4+ subsets of Type 1 diabetes patients.

A single heparinised draw of 95 to 150 mL on average was taken per donor. Sorting of CD4+ naive, central memory, regulatory and stem cell-like memory cells was performed via CD45RO/CCR7/CD25/CD127/CD95/CD27. The sequence derives from a young man with type 1 diabetes. The sequenced sample consisted of central memory CD4+ T cells from blood. This sequence joins TRBV27 and TRBJ1-6; no reliable D call. As DNA, the CDR3 is TGTGCCAGCAGTCTAATCCCGACGGTTAGCTCCTATAATTCACCCCTCCACTTT. Amino acids: CASSLIPTVSSYNSPLHF.